This T cell receptor beta chain was documented in a study of CD8 T cells in Susac syndrome. Isolation of CD8+ and CD4+ T cells was performed negatively, whereas enrichment of TEMRA cells was done by FACS. When the RNA was reverse transcribed, random hexamers were used with an input of about 0.5 to 1 ug. The amplification used immunoSEQ multiplex PCR on TCR beta CDR3; it spanned 54 Vbeta and 13 Jbeta. Each CDR3 protein is one row after TCRdb ran MiXCR on the immunoSEQ multiplex PCR reads. This sample yields just over 300,000 distinct CDR3 sequences, of which about 90% are seen a single time; more than 0.06% belongs to the top ten. Trimming removed 2 bases from V and 5 bases from J, with 6 bases in between. This CDR3 spans 12 amino acids.

The chain employs TRBV12-3 or TRBV12-4 and TRBJ1-2; weak D call: TRBD1 (5 bases). This sequence was found in a human donor with multiple sclerosis. Sequencing was performed on CD4+ T cells from PBMCs. CDR3 in amino acids: CASSLKGYGYTF. The CDR3 DNA sequence: TGTGCCAGCAGTTTAAAGGGGTATGGCTACACCTTC.